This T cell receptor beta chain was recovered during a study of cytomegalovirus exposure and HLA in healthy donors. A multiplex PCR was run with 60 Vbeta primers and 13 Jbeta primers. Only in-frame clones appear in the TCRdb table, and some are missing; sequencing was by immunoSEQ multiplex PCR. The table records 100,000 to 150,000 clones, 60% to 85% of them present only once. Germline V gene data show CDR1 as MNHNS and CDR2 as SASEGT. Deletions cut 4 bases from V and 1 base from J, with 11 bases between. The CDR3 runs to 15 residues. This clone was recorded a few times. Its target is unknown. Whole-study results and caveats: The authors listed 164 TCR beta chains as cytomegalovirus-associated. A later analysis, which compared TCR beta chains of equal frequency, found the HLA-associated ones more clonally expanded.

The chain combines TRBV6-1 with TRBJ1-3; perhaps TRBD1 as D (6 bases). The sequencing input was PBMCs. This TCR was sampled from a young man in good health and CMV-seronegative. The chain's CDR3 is CASSATTGSGNTIYF. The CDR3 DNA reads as TGTGCCAGCAGTGCCACTACAGGGTCTGGAAACACCATATATTTT.